This is a list of T cell receptor beta chains from one sample in a study of cytomegalovirus exposure and HLA in healthy donors. Profiled with immunoSEQ multiplex PCR; TCRdb holds only in-frame clones, not every one. The sample carries more than 150,000 clones, more than 80% recorded once. Sequenced: PBMCs. These receptors were obtained from a man aged 18 to 29 in good health and CMV-seropositive. The CDR3 runs from the conserved cysteine through the conserved F or W. The D gene is left open where the match is weak. Rows may omit the clone size; those that give it use once, few, many or a size class.

j_gene: TRBJ2-4; v_gene: TRBV5-8; abundance: -; d_gene: -; CDR3nt: TGTGCCAGCAGCTTGAGCCACCTGACCAAAAACATTCAGTACTTC; CDR3aa: CASSLSHLTKNIQYF
j_gene: TRBJ1-2; v_gene: TRBV27; abundance: -; d_gene: -; CDR3nt: TGTGCCAGCAGCCTTCTGTGGCGGGGGTCCTATTATGGCTACACCTTC; CDR3aa: CASSLLWRGSYYGYTF
j_gene: TRBJ2-3; v_gene: TRBV5-8; abundance: once; d_gene: -; CDR3nt: TGTGCCAGCAGCCAGCTCAGGGTCCCGAGCACAGATACGCAGTATTTT; CDR3aa: CASSQLRVPSTDTQYF
j_gene: TRBJ2-2; v_gene: TRBV6-5; abundance: -; d_gene: TRBD2; CDR3nt: TGTGCCAGCAGTTATTTAGCGGGAACAATCGGGGAGCTGTTTTTT; CDR3aa: CASSYLAGTIGELFF
j_gene: TRBJ2-7; v_gene: TRBV11-2; abundance: -; d_gene: TRBD1; CDR3nt: TGTGCCAGCAGCTTATTTGCAGGGGGCGGGTACGAGCAGTACTTC; CDR3aa: CASSLFAGGGYEQYF
j_gene: TRBJ1-2; v_gene: TRBV4-3; abundance: -; d_gene: -; CDR3nt: TGCGCCAGCAGCCAAGTTGCCGGGTCTGGCTACACCTTC; CDR3aa: CASSQVAGSGYTF
j_gene: TRBJ1-1; v_gene: TRBV6-1; abundance: -; d_gene: -; CDR3nt: TGTGCCAGCAGTCTAATGAACACTGAAGCTTTCTTT; CDR3aa: CASSLMNTEAFF
j_gene: TRBJ2-7; v_gene: TRBV28; abundance: -; d_gene: -; CDR3nt: TGTGCCAGCAGTTCCAGCAGCGCCCATTCCTACGAGCAGTACTTC; CDR3aa: CASSSSSAHSYEQYF
j_gene: TRBJ2-1; v_gene: TRBV7-8; abundance: -; d_gene: TRBD2; CDR3nt: TGTGCCAGCAGCACGGGGGGACGGCAGTTCTTC; CDR3aa: CASSTGGRQFF
j_gene: TRBJ2-5; v_gene: TRBV29-1; abundance: -; d_gene: TRBD2; CDR3nt: TGCAGCGTCGCACTAGCGGCACCACAAGAGACCCAGTACTTC; CDR3aa: CSVALAAPQETQYF
j_gene: TRBJ1-3; v_gene: TRBV5-1; abundance: -; d_gene: -; CDR3nt: TGCGCCAGCAGCTTGAATCCGGGGGAGGCTGGAAACACCATATATTTT; CDR3aa: CASSLNPGEAGNTIYF
j_gene: TRBJ2-3; v_gene: TRBV6-6; abundance: -; d_gene: -; CDR3nt: TGTGCCAGCAGTATGAGCGGCCCTCGGTATTTT; CDR3aa: CASSMSGPRYF
j_gene: TRBJ2-7; v_gene: TRBV28; abundance: -; d_gene: -; CDR3nt: TGTGCCAGCAGCCCCCTATACAGGGACTCCTACGAGCAGTACTTC; CDR3aa: CASSPLYRDSYEQYF
j_gene: TRBJ1-1; v_gene: TRBV19; abundance: -; d_gene: TRBD1; CDR3nt: TGTGCCAGTAGTCCCTTGGACAGGGTTAATCGAGCTTTCTTT; CDR3aa: CASSPLDRVNRAFF
j_gene: TRBJ1-2; v_gene: TRBV5-1; abundance: few; d_gene: -; CDR3nt: TGCGCCAGCAGCCCCATTGACCAGTCAGGGAGGGGCTACACCTTC; CDR3aa: CASSPIDQSGRGYTF
j_gene: TRBJ2-5; v_gene: TRBV6-1; abundance: -; d_gene: TRBD2; CDR3nt: TGTGCCAGCAGTCCGGGACTAGTGAGAGAGACCCAGTACTTC; CDR3aa: CASSPGLVRETQYF
j_gene: TRBJ2-7; v_gene: TRBV19; abundance: -; d_gene: -; CDR3nt: TGTGCCAGTAGTATAGACCCGTTCTACGAGCAGTACTTC; CDR3aa: CASSIDPFYEQYF
j_gene: TRBJ2-2; v_gene: TRBV4-1; abundance: -; d_gene: TRBD2; CDR3nt: TGCGCCAGCAGCCCTCTAGCGGGGTCGAACACCGGGGAGCTGTTTTTT; CDR3aa: CASSPLAGSNTGELFF
j_gene: TRBJ2-7; v_gene: TRBV6-5; abundance: -; d_gene: -; CDR3nt: TGTGCCAGCAGTTGGGGGACAACCCTAGACGAGCAGTACTTC; CDR3aa: CASSWGTTLDEQYF